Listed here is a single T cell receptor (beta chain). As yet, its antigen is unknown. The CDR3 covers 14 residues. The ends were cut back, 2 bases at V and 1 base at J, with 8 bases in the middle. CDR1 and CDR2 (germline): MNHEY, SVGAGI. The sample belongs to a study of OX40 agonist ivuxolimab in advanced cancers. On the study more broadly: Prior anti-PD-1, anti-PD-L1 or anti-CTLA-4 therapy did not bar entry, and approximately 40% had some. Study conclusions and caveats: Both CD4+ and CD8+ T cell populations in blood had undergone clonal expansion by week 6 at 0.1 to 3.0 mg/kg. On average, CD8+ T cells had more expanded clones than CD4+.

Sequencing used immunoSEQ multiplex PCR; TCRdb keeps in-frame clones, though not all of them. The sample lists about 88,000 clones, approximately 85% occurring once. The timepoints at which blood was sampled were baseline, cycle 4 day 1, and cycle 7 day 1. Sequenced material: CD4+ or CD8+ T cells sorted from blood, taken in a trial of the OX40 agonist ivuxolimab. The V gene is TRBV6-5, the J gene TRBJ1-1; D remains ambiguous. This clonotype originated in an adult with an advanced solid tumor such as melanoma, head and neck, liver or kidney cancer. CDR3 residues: CASSYRPGNTEAFF. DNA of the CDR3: TGTGCCAGCAGTTACCGGCCGGGGAACACTGAAGCTTTCTTT.